These 29 T cell receptor beta chains share one sample of origin, sequenced in a study of shared clonotypes between healthy human individuals. Measured with immunoSEQ multiplex PCR; TCRdb has only the in-frame clones, and not every one. The data contain around 2,000,000 clones, over 85% of them singletons. The specimen was naive CD4+ T cells sorted from blood. The subset: CD45RA+ positively selected. The origin of the receptors is a man younger than 35 in good health.

This clone was seen a single time. V is TRBV2 and J is TRBJ1-6, with D unclear. The CDR3 runs to 16 residues. The germline V gene encodes CDR1 SNHLY and CDR2 FYNNEI. V was cut by 2 bases and J by 0 bases, with 8 bases left in between. This CDR3 reads CASSEIGSSYNSPLHF. The CDR3 coding sequence is TGTGCCAGCAGTGAAATAGGGAGCTCCTATAATTCACCCCTCCACTTT.

The chain uses TRBV30 and TRBJ2-7; maybe TRBD2 (6 bases). CDR1 GTSNPN and CDR2 SVGIG come from the germline V gene (reference sequence). The CDR3 totals 14 residues. V shed 4 bases and J shed 2 bases, with 15 bases lying between them. The CDR3 here is CAWTPAGAAYEQYF. DNA for the CDR3: TGTGCCTGGACCCCAGCGGGCGCGGCCTACGAGCAGTACTTC.

Remarks on this clone: Other DNA sequences in this sample translate to the same CDR3. The V gene is TRBV7-9, the J gene TRBJ1-1, with a possible D match to TRBD1 (5 bases). Between the trimmed V and J ends, which lost 5 bases and 2 bases, there was a span of 9 bases. The CDR3 loop spans 13 amino acids. Germline V gene sequence: CDR1 SEHNR, CDR2 FQNEAQ (reference sequence). CDR3 protein: CASSLQENTEAFF. The CDR3 DNA sequence: TGTGCCAGCAGCCTACAGGAAAACACTGAAGCTTTCTTT.

The chain combines TRBV6-5 with TRBJ2-7; D remains unclear. V was pared by 5 bases and J by 1 base, with 12 bases between. CDR3 size: 14 residues. The germline V gene encodes CDR1 MNHEY and CDR2 SVGAGI. CDR3 loop: CASSPQGLSYEQYF. DNA for the CDR3: TGTGCCAGCAGTCCACAAGGCCTTTCCTACGAGCAGTACTTC.

The chain joins TRBV5-6 to TRBJ2-4; 10 bases line up with TRBD1. Trimming cost V 5 bases and J 1 base; bases outside gene matches: 9. CDR3 size: 17 residues. CDR1 and CDR2 from the germline V gene are SGHDT and YYEEEE. The CDR3 loop is CASRFRGTGVAKNIQYF. For the CDR3, the DNA is TGTGCCAGCAGATTCCGCGGGACAGGGGTTGCCAAAAACATTCAGTACTTC.

This clone has a single count. The chain couples TRBV27 to TRBJ1-1, with D possibly TRBD1 on 5 matching bases. Trimming removed 4 bases from V and 4 bases from J, with 13 bases in between. Per the germline V gene, CDR1 is MNHEY and CDR2 is SMNVEV (reference sequence). CDR3 length equals 14 residues. The chain's CDR3 is CASSSPGRVTEAFF. CDR3 DNA: TGTGCCAGCAGTTCTCCAGGGAGGGTCACTGAAGCTTTCTTT.

This clone has only one observation. The chain recombines TRBV4-1 with TRBJ2-1, with TRBD1 matching over 10 bases. Germline lookup yields CDR1 MGHRA and CDR2 YSYEKL. J was trimmed by 4 bases and V by 6 bases; bases with no gene match: 6. This CDR3 comprises 15 residues. This CDR3 reads CASSSPGQGYNEQFF. CDR3 in DNA: TGCGCCAGCAGTTCGCCGGGACAGGGGTACAATGAGCAGTTCTTC.

A word on this clone: A clone one base away is much larger, so this may be a read error. The chain has TRBV11-3 and TRBJ2-5; tentative D call: TRBD2 (6 bases). The V gene lost 1 base and the J gene lost 4 bases, with 10 bases spanning the gap. Germline V gene lookup returns CDR1 SGHNT and CDR2 YENEEA. The CDR3 has 14 residues. The CDR3 sequence is CASSLVAAGETQYF. In DNA form, the CDR3 reads TGTGCCAGCAGCTTAGTAGCGGCGGGAGAGACCCAGTACTTC. Complete variable domain (other parts from reference TRBV11-3 and TRBJ2-5): EAGVVQSPRYKIIEKKQPVAFWCNPISGHNTLYWYLQNLGQGPELLIRYENEEAVDDSQLPKDRFSAERLKGVDSTLKIQPAELGDSAVYLCASSLVAAGETQYFGPGTRLLVL.

The chain recombines TRBV2 with TRBJ2-3; the D gene is possibly TRBD1 (5 bases). The V and J ends lost 5 bases and 5 bases respectively, with 20 bases between them. This CDR3 region has 16 residues. CDR1 is SNHLY, CDR2 FYNNEI, per germline. In DNA form, the CDR3 reads TGTGCCAGCAGTTACAGGCAACTCCCCGCCCGAGATACGCAGTATTTT. Amino acid sequence: CASSYRQLPARDTQYF.

The chain uses TRBV18 and TRBJ1-5; no clear D. Germline values: CDR1 KGHSH, CDR2 LQKENI. V gave up 2 bases and J gave up 0 bases, with 8 bases separating them. The CDR3 is 15 amino acids. The CDR3 is CASSPSVPSNQPQHF. CDR3 bases: TGTGCCAGCTCACCATCTGTACCTAGCAATCAGCCCCAGCATTTT. The full variable domain, completed using reference TRBV18 and TRBJ1-5, is NAGVMQNPRHLVRRRGQEARLRCSPMKGHSHVYWYRQLPEEGLKFMVYLQKENIIDESGMPKERFSAEFPKEGPSILRIQQVVRGDSAAYFCASSPSVPSNQPQHFGDGTRLSIL.

CDR3: CASSRGTGTSNTEAFF. The CDR3 coding sequence is TGCGCCAGCAGCCGAGGAACCGGGACTTCGAACACTGAAGCTTTCTTT. The chain links TRBV4-1 to TRBJ1-1; maybe TRBD1 (5 bases). Trimming removed 4 bases at V and 1 base at J, with 16 bases between. The V gene's germline CDR1 is MGHRA and CDR2 YSYEKL. CDR3 length: 16 residues.

Details on this clone: A read error may be the cause here, since a much bigger clone is one base away. This chain joins TRBV11-2 and TRBJ2-7; 7 nucleotides agree with TRBD1. The CDR3 has 13 amino acids. The trim removed 5 bases at V and 4 bases at J, leaving 5 bases unmatched. CDR1 and CDR2 from the germline V gene are SGHAT and FQNNGV. CDR3: CASSIGQVYEQYF. The CDR3 region has the DNA TGTGCCAGCAGCATCGGACAGGTTTACGAGCAGTACTTC.

On this clone itself: This may arise from a read error, as a much more abundant clone is one base away. Additional DNA sequences in this sample encode the identical CDR3. The chain has TRBV7-9 and TRBJ1-2, with unresolved D. Germline V gene data show CDR1 as SEHNR and CDR2 as FQNEAQ (reference sequence). The CDR3 has 11 residues. Trimming removed 3 bases from V and 4 bases from J, with 3 bases in between. The CDR3 DNA reads as TGTGCCAGCAGCTTGGTCTATGGCTACACCTTC. This encodes CASSLVYGYTF.

This clone showed up many times. Other DNA sequences within the sample encode an identical CDR3. This rearrangement joins TRBV5-1 to TRBJ2-7, with no clear D. The CDR3 runs to 11 residues. Germline assignment: CDR1 SGHRS and CDR2 YFSETQ. V lost 4 bases to trimming and J lost 4 bases, with 6 bases between them. CDR3 sequence reads: CASSLEYEQYF. CDR3 coding DNA: TGCGCCAGCAGCCTCGAATACGAGCAGTACTTC.

Comments on this clone: The sample has other DNA sequences that encode this CDR3 too. The rearrangement joins TRBV28 to TRBJ2-7; the D gene is possibly TRBD1 (6 bases). CDR1 MDHEN and CDR2 SYDVKM come from the germline V gene. The V end lost 4 bases, the J end lost 1 base, and 11 bases lay between the germline ends. The CDR3 has 14 amino acids. Written as DNA, the CDR3 is TGTGCCAGCAGTTGGGGGCAGGGGTCCTACGAGCAGTACTTC. Its translation is CASSWGQGSYEQYF.

V usage is TRBV6-1 and J usage is TRBJ2-5, with D possibly TRBD2 on 6 matching bases. This CDR3 contains 15 residues. V lost 2 bases to trimming and J lost 2 bases, with 12 bases between them. Per the germline V gene, CDR1 is MNHNS and CDR2 is SASEGT. CDR3 protein: CASSEYRGGQETQYF. In DNA form, the CDR3 reads TGTGCCAGCAGTGAATATAGGGGAGGTCAAGAGACCCAGTACTTC.

The V and J genes are TRBV9 and TRBJ1-2; TRBD1 is a possible D gene (5 bases). The CDR3 length is 13 residues. Trimming pared 3 bases from V and 5 bases from J, leaving 11 bases between. Germline assignment: CDR1 SGDLS and CDR2 YYNGEE. The CDR3 DNA reads TGTGCCAGCAGCGCAAAGACAGCGTATGGCTACACCTTC. It yields the protein CASSAKTAYGYTF. Variable domain in full (rest from reference TRBV9 and TRBJ1-2): DSGVTQTPKHLITATGQRVTLRCSPRSGDLSVYWYQQSLDQGLQFLIQYYNGEERAKGNILERFSAQQFPDLHSELNLSSLELGDSALYFCASSAKTAYGYTFGSGTRLTVV.

V usage is TRBV19 and J usage is TRBJ1-5; D call uncertain. Germline V gene lookup returns CDR1 LNHDA and CDR2 SQIVND (reference sequence). The CDR3 contains 12 residues. V was pared by 11 bases and J by 4 bases, with 12 bases between. CDR3 sequence: CASRLGNQPQHF. DNA for the CDR3: TGTGCCTCCCGACTGGGGAATCAGCCCCAGCATTTT.

The chain uses TRBV5-1 and TRBJ1-6; D is perhaps TRBD1 (6 bases). CDR3 size: 14 residues. Germline CDR1 reads SGHRS; CDR2 reads YFSETQ. V lost 0 bases to trimming and J lost 7 bases, with 8 bases between them. The DNA of the CDR3 is TGCGCCAGCAGCTTGGAAAGGGGGAATTCACCCCTCCACTTT. Translated: CASSLERGNSPLHF. Together with reference TRBV5-1 and TRBJ1-6, the CDR3 gives the full variable domain: KAGVTQTPRYLIKTRGQQVTLSCSPISGHRSVSWYQQTPGQGLQFLFEYFSETQRNKGNFPGRFSGRQFSNSRSEMNVSTLELGDSALYLCASSLERGNSPLHFGNGTRLTVT.

This clone was observed once. The rearrangement links TRBV30 to TRBJ1-1; tentatively, D is TRBD1 (6 bases). Trimming removed 6 bases from V and 1 base from J, with 12 bases in between. Germline V gives CDR1 GTSNPN, CDR2 SVGIG (reference sequence). The CDR3 contains 13 residues. CDR3 protein: CACPRGENTEAFF. The CDR3 bases are TGTGCCTGCCCCAGGGGAGAGAACACTGAAGCTTTCTTT.

This chain connects TRBV7-2 to TRBJ1-5; no reliable D call. The germline V and J ends were trimmed by 1 base and 3 bases, with 10 bases remaining between them. Germline CDR1 and CDR2: SGHTA and FQGNSA. The CDR3 totals 15 residues. The CDR3 sequence is CASSLVAPSNQPQHF. The CDR3 DNA reads TGTGCCAGCAGCTTAGTCGCACCCTCCAATCAGCCCCAGCATTTT.

The chain combines TRBV6-1 with TRBJ2-7; 9 nucleotides agree with TRBD2. J was trimmed by 4 bases and V by 0 bases; bases with no gene match: 4. The CDR3 spans 15 residues. The V gene's germline CDR1 is MNHNS and CDR2 SASEGT. The CDR3 sequence: CASSEAVTSGYEQYF. The CDR3 region has the DNA TGTGCCAGCAGTGAAGCCGTGACTAGCGGTTACGAGCAGTACTTC.

This clone was detected only once. V is TRBV7-2 and J is TRBJ2-1; D is unresolved. Germline CDR1 and CDR2: SGHTA and FQGNSA. The germline V and J ends were trimmed by 5 bases and 8 bases, with 13 bases remaining between them. The CDR3 length is 13 residues. The CDR3 region has the DNA TGTGCCAGCAGCCCAGTCTCGGGCGATGAGCAGTTCTTC. Residues: CASSPVSGDEQFF.

This rearrangement joins TRBV12-5 to TRBJ2-1, with TRBD1 identical over 9 bases. Losses at the gene ends were 0 bases for V and 9 bases for J; bases not matched to a gene: 9. CDR3 length: 16 residues. The germline V gene has CDR1 LGHNT and CDR2 FRNRAP. CDR3: CASGLVRGQGMSEQFF. In DNA form, the CDR3 reads TGTGCTAGTGGTTTGGTACGCGGACAGGGGATGAGTGAGCAGTTCTTC.

Here the CDR3 DNA reads TGTGCCAGCTCGAATCTAGCGACCACGAACGAGCAGTACTTC. Encoded protein: CASSNLATTNEQYF. This chain uses TRBV18 with TRBJ2-7; a weak D match, TRBD2 (6 bases). Germline CDR1 and CDR2: KGHSH and LQKENI. CDR3 size: 14 residues. V lost 6 bases and J 5 bases, leaving 17 bases between the germline ends.

The rearrangement uses TRBV7-2 and TRBJ2-7; D uncertain. V dropped 1 base and J dropped 2 bases, with 9 bases sitting between them. Germline V CDR1 and CDR2: SGHTA, FQGNSA. This CDR3 is 14 amino acids long. CDR3 region: CASSLGQKAYEQYF. CDR3 DNA sequence: TGTGCCAGCAGCTTAGGTCAAAAAGCCTACGAGCAGTACTTC.

The chain combines TRBV2 with TRBJ1-4, with a weak D call TRBD1 (5 bases). Germline lookup yields CDR1 SNHLY and CDR2 FYNNEI. The CDR3 spans 16 residues. Deletions cut 3 bases from V and 6 bases from J, with 17 bases between. CDR3 sequence: CASSDPLRGGDEKLFF. CDR3 nucleotides: TGTGCCAGCAGTGACCCTCTCCGCGGGGGAGATGAAAAACTGTTTTTT.

The chain uses TRBV7-9 and TRBJ2-3, with a possible D match to TRBD2 (6 bases). Deletions cut 2 bases from V and 0 bases from J, with 12 bases between. CDR1 is SEHNR and CDR2 is FQNEAQ in the germline V gene (reference sequence). The CDR3 length is 16 residues. CDR3 loop: CASSLLAGTSTDTQYF. DNA of the CDR3: TGTGCCAGCAGCTTACTTGCGGGGACGAGCACAGATACGCAGTATTTT.

V and J are TRBV4-1 and TRBJ1-4; 10 bases are a match to TRBD1. Trimming removed 2 bases from V and 2 bases from J; junction bases left unmatched: 5. The germline CDR1 and CDR2 sequences are MGHRA and YSYEKL. CDR3 length: 17 amino acids. The DNA of the CDR3 is TGCGCCAGCAGCCAACCCGGGACAGGGGTCACTAATGAAAAACTGTTTTTT. It codes for CASSQPGTGVTNEKLFF.